These 9 T cell receptor beta chains were sequenced from one sample in a study of T cell changes during pregnancy in multiple sclerosis (dated by TCRdb to between 2018 and 2020). Libraries came from the immunoSEQ multiplex PCR assay. The source is immuneACCESS, and TCRdb retained only in-frame sequences with V and J called. Part of the clones is not carried over; for the studies checked, unresolved V genes explain less than half of this, and the remainder is unexplained. The sample table lists roughly 52,000 clones, about 87% of them with a count of one. The top ten clones comprise over 0.45% of the sample. The sample consisted of CD4+ T cells from peripheral blood mononuclear cells, taken in the first trimester of pregnancy. These receptors came from a female donor with multiple sclerosis, enrolled in a pregnancy study.

The genes are TRBV6-6 and TRBJ2-7; TRBD1 agrees at 8 bases. With V trimmed by 5 bases and J by 2 bases, 11 bases remained unmatched. This CDR3 is built from 16 residues. Germline CDR1 and CDR2: MNHNY and SVGAGI (reference sequence). Here the CDR3 DNA reads TGTGCCAGCAGTCAACAACTTTGGACAGGGACCTACGAGCAGTACTTC. Protein sequence: CASSQQLWTGTYEQYF.

V gene TRBV2 combines with J gene TRBJ2-7, with D uncertain. V lost 7 bases to trimming and J lost 0 bases, with 7 bases between them. The CDR3 is 12 residues long. The germline CDR1 and CDR2 sequences are SNHLY and FYNNEI. The CDR3 sequence is CASNIVSYEQYF. The DNA of the CDR3 is TGTGCCAGCAATATAGTCTCCTACGAGCAGTACTTC.

The rearrangement uses TRBV19 and TRBJ1-5; the match to TRBD1 covers 7 bases. The CDR3 extends over 14 amino acids. Trimming cost V 5 bases and J 2 bases; bases outside gene matches: 3. Germline CDR1 is LNHDA and CDR2 is SQIVND (reference sequence). CDR3 sequence reads: CASSDRVRNQPQHF. In DNA, the CDR3 is TGTGCCAGTAGTGACAGGGTTCGCAATCAGCCCCAGCATTTT.

The rearrangement joins TRBV28 to TRBJ2-2; the match to TRBD1 covers 9 bases. Trimming took 6 bases from V and 4 from J; bases not matched to a gene: 0. This CDR3 is 13 amino acids long. Looked up from germline, CDR1 is MDHEN and CDR2 is SYDVKM. In DNA, the CDR3 is TGTGCCAGCAGGACAGGGGGCACCGGGGAGCTGTTTTTT. Its protein product is CASRTGGTGELFF. The variable domain in full, completed from reference TRBV28 and TRBJ2-2, reads DVKVTQSSRYLVKRTGEKVFLECVQDMDHENMFWYRQDPGLGLRLIYFSYDVKMKEKGDIPEGYSVSREKKERFSLILESASTNQTSMYLCASRTGGTGELFFGEGSRLTVL.

This chain links TRBV2 with TRBJ2-5, with TRBD2 identical over 14 bases. The CDR3 spans 15 residues. Trimming cost V 10 bases and J 1 base; bases outside gene matches: 5. CDR1 and CDR2 (germline): SNHLY, FYNNEI. Here the CDR3 DNA reads TGTGCCAACTCAGGACTAGCGGGAGGCCAAGAGACCCAGTACTTC. Protein sequence: CANSGLAGGQETQYF.

The V gene is TRBV11-3, the J gene TRBJ2-1; D possibly corresponds to TRBD2 (6 bases). Germline CDR1 and CDR2: SGHNT and YENEEA. The CDR3 length is 17 residues. Trimming took off 1 base at V and 4 bases at J, with 17 bases between the two ends. CDR3 nucleotides: TGTGCCAGCAGCTTAGTGGGGCGGGGAGACATTTACAATGAGCAGTTCTTC. Amino acids: CASSLVGRGDIYNEQFF.

The CDR3 is CASSPLRLDGYTF. The CDR3 DNA follows: TGTGCCAGCAGCCCTCTTCGGTTGGATGGCTACACCTTC. The chain is built from TRBV9 and TRBJ1-2; D is uncertain. The CDR3 has 13 amino acids. Germline V gene sequence: CDR1 SGDLS, CDR2 YYNGEE. V shed 4 bases and J shed 6 bases, with 13 bases lying between them.

The chain carries TRBV28 and TRBJ1-1; possible D gene TRBD1, 5 bases. This CDR3 spans 14 amino acids. The V gene's germline CDR1 is MDHEN and CDR2 SYDVKM. Trimming removed 5 bases from V and 1 base from J, with 11 bases in between. CDR3 loop: CASSRGQSNTEAFF. DNA of the CDR3: TGTGCCAGCAGTCGTGGACAATCGAACACTGAAGCTTTCTTT.

V gene TRBV11-2 combines with J gene TRBJ2-5; TRBD2 matches 15 bases. This CDR3 is built from 16 residues. The germline gives CDR1 SGHAT, CDR2 FQNNGV. V lost 3 bases to trimming and J lost 4 bases; unmatched junction nucleotides: 3. The CDR3 protein is CASSFRGLAGGETQYF. Here the CDR3 DNA reads TGTGCCAGCAGCTTTCGGGGACTAGCGGGAGGAGAGACCCAGTACTTC.